The following is a T cell receptor beta chain sequence with its context. Unsorted PBMC samples were amplified in replicate PCRs containing roughly 300 ng DNA, some 33,000 T cell genomes. Some clones are missing from TCRdb's copy, which holds only in-frame ones; the method was immunoSEQ multiplex PCR. The repertoire holds fewer than 600,000 clones, with around 79% as singletons. The entry originates in a study of shared clonotypes between healthy human individuals. Germline-derived CDR1 and CDR2 are MNHEY and SMNVEV (reference sequence). V shed 4 bases and J 4 bases; nucleotides not matched to a gene: 2. CDR3 length: 14 residues. Only Caucasian adults living in Nashville, Tennessee made up the donor group.

The TCR sequence derives from a woman aged 40 to 49 in good health. Some clones in this sample may be carry-over from other donors' samples. The chain is built from TRBV27 and TRBJ2-7; 12 nucleotides agree with TRBD2. Sequencing was performed on PBMCs. The CDR3 nucleotides are TGTGCCAGCAGTTCCGGGACTAGCGGGTACGAGCAGTACTTC. This sequence encodes CASSSGTSGYEQYF.